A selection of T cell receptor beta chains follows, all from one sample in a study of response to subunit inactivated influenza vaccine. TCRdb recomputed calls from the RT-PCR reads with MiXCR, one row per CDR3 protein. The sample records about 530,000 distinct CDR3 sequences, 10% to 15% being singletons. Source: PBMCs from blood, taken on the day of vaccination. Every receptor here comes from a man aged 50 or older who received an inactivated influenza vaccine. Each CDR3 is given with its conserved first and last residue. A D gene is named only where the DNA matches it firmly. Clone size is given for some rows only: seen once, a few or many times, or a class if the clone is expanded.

DNA: TGTGCCAGCAGCCTCTCCTTTCGGGGGGCGGGGGGAGCTTTCTTT
CDR3: CASSLSFRGAGGAFF
size: -
length: 15
D: -
J: TRBJ1-1
V: TRBV12-3/TRBV12-4

DNA: TGCGCCAGCAGCTTGGAACCGGGAGGGCCTAAGGCAGATACGCAGTATTTT
CDR3: CASSLEPGGPKADTQYF
size: few
length: 17
D: TRBD2
J: TRBJ2-3
V: TRBV5-1

DNA: TGCAGTGCTCCTCGGACAGGGGCCTACAATGAGCAGTTCTTC
CDR3: CSAPRTGAYNEQFF
size: few
length: 14
D: TRBD1
J: TRBJ2-1
V: TRBV20-1

DNA: TGTGCCAGCAGTTTACCGCCGGGATCACCCCTCCACTTT
CDR3: CASSLPPGSPLHF
size: few
length: 13
D: -
J: TRBJ1-6
V: TRBV12-3/TRBV12-4

DNA: TGTGCCAGCAGCTTAGTAGTAGCACCCACAGATACGCAGTATTTT
CDR3: CASSLVVAPTDTQYF
size: -
length: 15
D: -
J: TRBJ2-3
V: TRBV7-2

DNA: TGTGCCAGCACCAGGACAGCCCCTCCGGGGGGACCGGTAGATGAAAAACTGTTTTTT
CDR3: CASTRTAPPGGPVDEKLFF
size: few
length: 19
D: -
J: TRBJ1-4
V: TRBV6-1

DNA: TGTGCCAGCAGCTCCCCCCCAACTAGCGGGTTTGGGAATGAGCAGTTCTTC
CDR3: CASSSPPTSGFGNEQFF
size: -
length: 17
D: TRBD2
J: TRBJ2-1
V: TRBV7-9

DNA: TGTGCCAGCAGCGGGGGCCCCCGGGGGGGCTTCGGGGAGCTGTTTTTT
CDR3: CASSGGPRGGFGELFF
size: few
length: 16
D: TRBD2
J: TRBJ2-2
V: TRBV9

DNA: TGCGCCAGCAGCCAAGTAACCGACAGATCTAATTCACCCCTCCACTTT
CDR3: CASSQVTDRSNSPLHF
size: many
length: 16
D: -
J: TRBJ1-6
V: TRBV4-1

DNA: TGTGCCAGCAGTTACTCTTCTGGGAGCTCCTACGAGCAGTACTTC
CDR3: CASSYSSGSSYEQYF
size: -
length: 15
D: -
J: TRBJ2-7
V: TRBV6-5

DNA: TGCAGTGCCTTCCAACTAGCGGGAGGTAATGAGCAGTACTTC
CDR3: CSAFQLAGGNEQYF
size: -
length: 14
D: TRBD2
J: TRBJ2-7
V: TRBV20-1

DNA: TGTGCCAGCAGCCATCGACTAGCGGGTTCTAGCGAGCAGTACTTC
CDR3: CASSHRLAGSSEQYF
size: few
length: 15
D: TRBD2
J: TRBJ2-7
V: TRBV7-9

DNA: TGCGCCAGCAGCTGGCAGGGACTGGAGACCCAGTACTTC
CDR3: CASSWQGLETQYF
size: few
length: 13
D: -
J: TRBJ2-5
V: TRBV5-1

DNA: TGCGCCAGCAAATTGGGAGGACTAGCGGTCACAGATACGCAGTATTTT
CDR3: CASKLGGLAVTDTQYF
size: few
length: 16
D: TRBD2
J: TRBJ2-3
V: TRBV5-1

DNA: TGTGCCAGCAGCGTTTGGACAGGGGGCACGGAGACCCAGTACTTC
CDR3: CASSVWTGGTETQYF
size: few
length: 15
D: TRBD1
J: TRBJ2-5
V: TRBV27

DNA: TGTGCCAGCAGCTACCCCGGGACTAGCGGGGTTTCAGATACGCAGTATTTT
CDR3: CASSYPGTSGVSDTQYF
size: few
length: 17
D: TRBD2
J: TRBJ2-3
V: TRBV7-9

DNA: TGTGCCAGCAGCCAACCCACGGTTGGGACCCCAAATGAGCAGTTCTTC
CDR3: CASSQPTVGTPNEQFF
size: few
length: 16
D: -
J: TRBJ2-1
V: TRBV7-9

DNA: TGTGCCAGCAGCCCTGCGACAGGATACGAGCAGTACTTC
CDR3: CASSPATGYEQYF
size: many
length: 13
D: -
J: TRBJ2-7
V: TRBV12-3/TRBV12-4

DNA: TGTGCCAGCAGCTTAGTTTGGGGGCCGAGGGGCGAGCAGTACTTC
CDR3: CASSLVWGPRGEQYF
size: -
length: 15
D: -
J: TRBJ2-7
V: TRBV7-6

DNA: TGTGCCAGCAGCCAAGTGGGTTTCAATCAGCCCCAGCATTTT
CDR3: CASSQVGFNQPQHF
size: -
length: 14
D: -
J: TRBJ1-5
V: TRBV3-1

DNA: TGTGCCAGCAGGGAAGATTGGGGGGGCACTGAAGCTTTCTTT
CDR3: CASREDWGGTEAFF
size: -
length: 14
D: -
J: TRBJ1-1
V: TRBV27

DNA: TGTGCCTGGAAGGACGGGGCTTCCTACGAGCAGTACTTC
CDR3: CAWKDGASYEQYF
size: few
length: 13
D: -
J: TRBJ2-7
V: TRBV30

DNA: TGCGCCAGCAACGGACTAGCGGGGGCCAACTCCTACAATGAGCAGTTCTTC
CDR3: CASNGLAGANSYNEQFF
size: many
length: 17
D: TRBD2
J: TRBJ2-1
V: TRBV5-1

DNA: TGTGCCAGCAGCGTAGACCGCCTCAATGAGCAGTTCTTC
CDR3: CASSVDRLNEQFF
size: -
length: 13
D: -
J: TRBJ2-1
V: TRBV9

DNA: TGTGCCAGCAGCAAAGCGCTAGAGGGGGGAAGCACCGGGGAGCTGTTTTTT
CDR3: CASSKALEGGSTGELFF
size: few
length: 17
D: -
J: TRBJ2-2
V: TRBV21-1

DNA: TGCAGTGCGCCCGGCTGGGGTGGGATCACTGAAGCTTTCTTT
CDR3: CSAPGWGGITEAFF
size: -
length: 14
D: -
J: TRBJ1-1
V: TRBV20-1

DNA: TGTGCCAGCAGTTTGCAGGGTGTGGGCAATCAGCCCCAGCATTTT
CDR3: CASSLQGVGNQPQHF
size: many
length: 15
D: -
J: TRBJ1-5
V: TRBV12-3/TRBV12-4

DNA: TGTGCCAGCTCCCCGCAAAGCAAGACCCAGTACTTC
CDR3: CASSPQSKTQYF
size: few
length: 12
D: -
J: TRBJ2-5
V: TRBV18

DNA: TGCAGTGCTAGGGACCTTCAGGGGGCTTCCTCCTACGAGCAGTACTTC
CDR3: CSARDLQGASSYEQYF
size: -
length: 16
D: TRBD1
J: TRBJ2-7
V: TRBV20-1

DNA: TGTGCCAGCACGCTTTTAGGTGGGATTCTCCCCGAGACCCAGTACTTC
CDR3: CASTLLGGILPETQYF
size: -
length: 16
D: -
J: TRBJ2-5
V: TRBV7-2

DNA: TGTGCCAGCAGTTACTCGAGGAGGGCTGGGCAGCCCCAGCATTTT
CDR3: CASSYSRRAGQPQHF
size: -
length: 15
D: -
J: TRBJ1-5
V: TRBV6-5

DNA: TGTGCCAGCAGCATTGGGGACAGGGAGGGTGGCTACACCTTC
CDR3: CASSIGDREGGYTF
size: few
length: 14
D: TRBD1
J: TRBJ1-2
V: TRBV12-3/TRBV12-4

DNA: TGTGCCAGCAGTTTAATCGGACTAGCGCGATACAATGAGCAGTTCTTC
CDR3: CASSLIGLARYNEQFF
size: -
length: 16
D: TRBD2
J: TRBJ2-1
V: TRBV28

DNA: TGTGCCAGCAGTTTATCCAGGTCGGGGGAGCTGTTTTTT
CDR3: CASSLSRSGELFF
size: many
length: 13
D: -
J: TRBJ2-2
V: TRBV27

DNA: TGCGCCAGCAGCCAAGATGGTCTAGCAGGCACCGGGGAGCTGTTTTTT
CDR3: CASSQDGLAGTGELFF
size: many
length: 16
D: -
J: TRBJ2-2
V: TRBV4-3

DNA: TGTGCCAGCAGCCGAGCGGGGGGGCCATCTGAGCAGTTCTTC
CDR3: CASSRAGGPSEQFF
size: few
length: 14
D: TRBD2
J: TRBJ2-1
V: TRBV5-6

DNA: TGCAGTGCTAGACCTTCGGACACCCGAAGCACAGATACGCAGTATTTT
CDR3: CSARPSDTRSTDTQYF
size: many
length: 16
D: -
J: TRBJ2-3
V: TRBV20-1

DNA: TGTGCCTGGAGTTCAGGGTCCCTTATGAACACTGAAGCTTTCTTT
CDR3: CAWSSGSLMNTEAFF
size: -
length: 15
D: -
J: TRBJ1-1
V: TRBV30

DNA: TGTGCCAGCAGCTTTAGCAGCGGGGCCTACGAGCAGTACTTC
CDR3: CASSFSSGAYEQYF
size: -
length: 14
D: TRBD2
J: TRBJ2-7
V: TRBV7-2

DNA: TGTGCCAGCAGTAAAACTAGCTATGAGCAGTTCTTC
CDR3: CASSKTSYEQFF
size: few
length: 12
D: -
J: TRBJ2-1
V: TRBV6-2/TRBV6-3

DNA: TGTGCCAGCGAGCTAGGGGGGGGAGCCACAGATACGCAGTATTTT
CDR3: CASELGGGATDTQYF
size: -
length: 15
D: -
J: TRBJ2-3
V: TRBV28

DNA: TGTGCCAGCAGCTTAGTTTCAGGGCGGACAGGGAAAATCTACGAGCAGTACTTC
CDR3: CASSLVSGRTGKIYEQYF
size: -
length: 18
D: TRBD1
J: TRBJ2-7
V: TRBV11-2

DNA: TGTGCCAGCAACGCCGGGACAGGTACCCGTTACTATGATGAGCAGTTCTTC
CDR3: CASNAGTGTRYYDEQFF
size: -
length: 17
D: TRBD1
J: TRBJ2-1
V: TRBV3-1

DNA: TGCGCCAGCAGCCGGACAGGGATGAGTCTCGAGTACAATGAGCAGTTCTTC
CDR3: CASSRTGMSLEYNEQFF
size: many
length: 17
D: TRBD1
J: TRBJ2-1
V: TRBV4-3

DNA: TGTGCTAGTGGTTTCTTAGCGGGAGCCTACACCGGGGAGCTGTTTTTT
CDR3: CASGFLAGAYTGELFF
size: few
length: 16
D: TRBD2
J: TRBJ2-2
V: TRBV12-5

DNA: TGTGCCAGCAGCCAGAGTAGCGGGAGTCGTGAGCAGTTCTTC
CDR3: CASSQSSGSREQFF
size: -
length: 14
D: TRBD2
J: TRBJ2-1
V: TRBV3-1

DNA: TGTGCCAGCAGCCCATACAGACTGGGGCACAATTCACCCCTCCACTTT
CDR3: CASSPYRLGHNSPLHF
size: few
length: 16
D: -
J: TRBJ1-6
V: TRBV11-2

DNA: TGTGCCAGCAGTGACTTTCGTTACTCTGGGGCCAACGTCCTGACTTTC
CDR3: CASSDFRYSGANVLTF
size: -
length: 16
D: -
J: TRBJ2-6
V: TRBV6-2/TRBV6-3

DNA: TGTGCCAGCGGGACTAGCGTCTACAATGAGCAGTTCTTC
CDR3: CASGTSVYNEQFF
size: -
length: 13
D: TRBD2
J: TRBJ2-1
V: TRBV6-1

DNA: TGTGCCAGCAGCCAATGGGACAGGCCGAACACTGAAGCTTTCTTT
CDR3: CASSQWDRPNTEAFF
size: few
length: 15
D: TRBD1
J: TRBJ1-1
V: TRBV3-1

DNA: TGCAGTGCCCGGCCCCGTGGACGGACCCAGTACTTC
CDR3: CSARPRGRTQYF
size: -
length: 12
D: -
J: TRBJ2-5
V: TRBV20-1

DNA: TGTGCCAGCAGTGCGGGACAGGGGATCGGAACCCAGTACTTC
CDR3: CASSAGQGIGTQYF
size: few
length: 14
D: TRBD1
J: TRBJ2-5
V: TRBV27

DNA: TGTGCCAGCAGCCTTACTAGCGGGAGTCGCCACGAGCAGTACTTC
CDR3: CASSLTSGSRHEQYF
size: few
length: 15
D: TRBD2
J: TRBJ2-7
V: TRBV11-2